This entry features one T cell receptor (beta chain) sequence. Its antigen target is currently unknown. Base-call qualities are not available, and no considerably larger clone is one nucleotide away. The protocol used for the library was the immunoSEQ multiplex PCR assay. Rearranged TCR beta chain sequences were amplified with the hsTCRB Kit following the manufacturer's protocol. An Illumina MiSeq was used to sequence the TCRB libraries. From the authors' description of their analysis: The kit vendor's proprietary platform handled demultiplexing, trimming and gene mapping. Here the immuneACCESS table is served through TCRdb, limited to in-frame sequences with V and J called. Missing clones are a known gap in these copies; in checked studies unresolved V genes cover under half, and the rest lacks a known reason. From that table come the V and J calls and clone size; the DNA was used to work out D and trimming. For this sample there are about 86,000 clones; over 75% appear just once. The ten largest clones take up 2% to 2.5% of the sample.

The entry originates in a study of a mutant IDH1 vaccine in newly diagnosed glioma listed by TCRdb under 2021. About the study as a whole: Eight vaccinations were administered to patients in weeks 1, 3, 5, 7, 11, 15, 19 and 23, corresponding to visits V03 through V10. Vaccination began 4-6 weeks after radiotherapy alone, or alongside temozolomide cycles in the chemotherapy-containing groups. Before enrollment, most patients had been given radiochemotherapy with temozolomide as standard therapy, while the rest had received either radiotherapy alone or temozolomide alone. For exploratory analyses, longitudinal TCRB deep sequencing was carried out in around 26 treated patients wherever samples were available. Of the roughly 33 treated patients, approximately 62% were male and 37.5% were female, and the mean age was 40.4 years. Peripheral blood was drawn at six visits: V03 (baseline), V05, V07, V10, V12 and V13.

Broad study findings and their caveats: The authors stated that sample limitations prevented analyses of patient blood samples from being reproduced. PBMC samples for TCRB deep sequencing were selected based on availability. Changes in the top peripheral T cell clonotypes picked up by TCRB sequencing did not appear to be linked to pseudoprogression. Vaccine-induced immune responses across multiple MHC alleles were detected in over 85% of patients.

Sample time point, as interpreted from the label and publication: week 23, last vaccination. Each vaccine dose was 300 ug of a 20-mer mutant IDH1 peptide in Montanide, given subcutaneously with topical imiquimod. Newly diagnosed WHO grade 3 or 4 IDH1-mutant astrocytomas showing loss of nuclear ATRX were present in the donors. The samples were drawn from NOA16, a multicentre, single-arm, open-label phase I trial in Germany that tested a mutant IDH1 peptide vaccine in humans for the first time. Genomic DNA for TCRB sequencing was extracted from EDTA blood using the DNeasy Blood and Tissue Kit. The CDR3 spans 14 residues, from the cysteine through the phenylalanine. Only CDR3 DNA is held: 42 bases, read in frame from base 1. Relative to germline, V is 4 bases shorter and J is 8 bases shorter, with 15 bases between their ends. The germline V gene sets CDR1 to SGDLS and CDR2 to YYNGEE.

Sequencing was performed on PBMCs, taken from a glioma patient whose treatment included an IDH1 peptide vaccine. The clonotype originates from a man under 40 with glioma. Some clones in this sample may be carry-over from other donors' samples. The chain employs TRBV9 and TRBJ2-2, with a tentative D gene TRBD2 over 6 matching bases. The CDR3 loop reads CASSLTGVVGELFF. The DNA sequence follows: TGTGCCAGCAGCCTGACGGGGGTCGTAGGGGAGCTGTTTTTT. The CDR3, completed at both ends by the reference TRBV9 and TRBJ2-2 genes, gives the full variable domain DSGVTQTPKHLITATGQRVTLRCSPRSGDLSVYWYQQSLDQGLQFLIQYYNGEERAKGNILERFSAQQFPDLHSELNLSSLELGDSALYFCASSLTGVVGELFFGEGSRLTVL.